Shown below are 28 T cell receptor beta chains from a single sample sequenced in a study of T cell responses to AZD1222 COVID-19 vaccine. Using immunoSEQ multiplex PCR, the repertoire was profiled, and TCRdb retains in-frame clones only, with some absent. The table lists some 150,000 clones, 90% to 95% of them singletons. Sequences were derived from peripheral blood, sampled on day 0 of AZD1222 vaccination. The receptors stem from an adult in good health.

The gene calls are TRBV5-1 and TRBJ2-2; D gene unclear. Germline CDR1 reads SGHRS; CDR2 reads YFSETQ. V was clipped by 1 base and J by 1 base, with 8 bases between them. The CDR3 is 15 residues long. The CDR3 loop reads CASSLSGRNTGELFF. The CDR3, as DNA: TGCGCCAGCAGCTTGTCAGGCAGGAACACCGGGGAGCTGTTTTTT. Drawing the rest from reference TRBV5-1 and TRBJ2-2, the complete variable domain is KAGVTQTPRYLIKTRGQQVTLSCSPISGHRSVSWYQQTPGQGLQFLFEYFSETQRNKGNFPGRFSGRQFSNSRSEMNVSTLELGDSALYLCASSLSGRNTGELFFGEGSRLTVL.

The rearrangement uses TRBV5-4 and TRBJ2-2; the D call may be TRBD1 or TRBD2 (5 bases each). The ends were cut back, 0 bases at V and 6 bases at J, with 15 bases in the middle. The CDR3 runs 16 residues. Germline loops: CDR1 SGHNT, CDR2 YYREEE (reference sequence). CDR3 sequence (DNA): TGTGCCAGCAGCTTGGAGAGGGGATTAAGGGCCGGGGAGCTGTTTTTT. Residues: CASSLERGLRAGELFF.

The chain uses TRBV28 and TRBJ2-5; weak D call: TRBD2 (6 bases). The V gene's germline CDR1 is MDHEN and CDR2 SYDVKM. There are 14 residues in the CDR3. V was trimmed by 8 bases and J by 3 bases, leaving 16 bases between them. The CDR3 loop reads CASSLGGLEETQYF. The DNA of the CDR3 is TGTGCCAGCTCTCTGGGGGGATTGGAAGAGACCCAGTACTTC.

The genes are TRBV18 and TRBJ1-1; no definite D call. Germline values: CDR1 KGHSH, CDR2 LQKENI. V was cut by 5 bases and J by 3 bases, with 7 bases left in between. The CDR3 has 12 residues. The CDR3 DNA is TGTGCCAGCTCAGGGCAGGACACTGAAGCTTTCTTT. Residues: CASSGQDTEAFF.

The chain uses TRBV18 and TRBJ2-5, with 7 bases matching TRBD1. The CDR3 is 14 amino acids. Trimming at V came to 3 bases and at J to 5 bases, leaving 6 bases not matched to a gene. Germline V gene data show CDR1 as KGHSH and CDR2 as LQKENI. CDR3 in DNA: TGTGCCAGCTCACCTAAAGTACAGGGGGAGACCCAGTACTTC. It yields the protein CASSPKVQGETQYF.

The rearrangement uses TRBV5-1 and TRBJ1-2, with a tentative D call TRBD1 (5 bases). Germline V lookup: CDR1 SGHRS, CDR2 YFSETQ. Trimming removed 0 bases at V and 8 bases at J, with 17 bases between. The CDR3 loop spans 15 amino acids. The CDR3 sequence: CASSLEAPGLGGYTF. CDR3 nucleotides: TGCGCCAGCAGCTTGGAGGCTCCGGGACTCGGGGGCTACACCTTC.

The rearrangement uses TRBV5-5 and TRBJ1-4, with TRBD1 as a possible D gene (5 bases). The V gene lost 4 bases and the J gene lost 7 bases, with 17 bases spanning the gap. CDR3 size: 15 residues. CDR1 and CDR2 (germline): SGHKS, YYEKEE (reference sequence). The chain's CDR3 is CASSPPGTAVEKLFF. CDR3 DNA: TGTGCCAGCAGCCCCCCCGGGACGGCGGTTGAAAAACTGTTTTTT.

The sample holds one count of this clone. This sequence joins TRBV19 and TRBJ1-2; tentatively, D is TRBD1 (6 bases). The CDR3 consists of 16 residues. Germline CDR1 LNHDA, CDR2 SQIVND (reference sequence). V was trimmed by 2 bases and J by 4 bases, leaving 17 bases between them. The CDR3 protein is CASSIPPGRTAYGYTF. CDR3 in DNA: TGTGCCAGTAGTATACCCCCAGGACGGACAGCCTATGGCTACACCTTC.

The genes are TRBV9 and TRBJ1-2; 10 positions match TRBD1. Trimming cost V 0 bases and J 3 bases; bases outside gene matches: 2. CDR3 length: 15 amino acids. Per the germline V gene, CDR1 is SGDLS and CDR2 is YYNGEE. CDR3 coding DNA: TGTGCCAGCAGCGTAGTCGGGACAGGGGACTATGGCTACACCTTC. Translated, it gives CASSVVGTGDYGYTF.

This clone came up once. CDR3 DNA sequence: TGCGCCAGCAGCTTGGATCAGGGTTGGAGTACTGAAGCTTTCTTT. This gives the protein CASSLDQGWSTEAFF. The chain carries TRBV5-1 and TRBJ1-1; D might be TRBD1 (5 bases). Deletions cut 0 bases from V and 5 bases from J, with 14 bases between. The CDR3 sequence is 15 residues long. Germline CDR1 reads SGHRS; CDR2 reads YFSETQ.

This chain joins TRBV7-2 and TRBJ2-2; TRBD1 aligns across 7 bases. Germline CDR1 reads SGHTA; CDR2 reads FQGNSA. The CDR3 is 16 residues long. The V gene end was trimmed by 7 bases and the J gene end by 7 bases; junction bases not matched to a gene: 15. Here the CDR3 DNA reads TGTGCCAGCAACACCCGATTGAGGGGGCGGATCGGGGAGCTGTTTTTT. Its protein is CASNTRLRGRIGELFF.

The rearrangement links TRBV5-5 to TRBJ2-7; D call uncertain. The germline gives CDR1 SGHKS, CDR2 YYEKEE (reference sequence). The V end was cut by 1 base, the J end by 3 bases, with 14 bases between. The CDR3 has 15 residues. CDR3 sequence reads: CASSLLGLGIYEQYF. The CDR3 DNA reads TGTGCCAGCAGCTTGTTAGGGCTGGGGATCTACGAGCAGTACTTC.

The genes are TRBV4-1 and TRBJ1-2; no clear D gene. Germline values: CDR1 MGHRA, CDR2 YSYEKL. The length of the CDR3 is 14 residues. The germline V and J ends were trimmed by 2 bases and 4 bases, with 11 bases remaining between them. In nucleotides, the CDR3 is TGCGCCAGCAGCCAAAATCTAGTAGGCTATGGCTACACCTTC. Encoded protein: CASSQNLVGYGYTF.

The V call is TRBV5-1, the J call TRBJ2-3; tentative D call: TRBD1 (6 bases). Germline CDR1 and CDR2: SGHRS and YFSETQ. The CDR3 has 13 amino acids. Trimming took 7 bases from V and 4 from J, leaving 13 bases between them. CDR3: CASGRGVSDTQYF. The DNA for the CDR3 is TGCGCCAGCGGCAGGGGAGTCTCAGATACGCAGTATTTT.

The V call is TRBV2, the J call TRBJ1-3, with unresolved D. CDR1 is SNHLY, CDR2 FYNNEI, per germline. The CDR3 is made up of 15 amino acids. The germline V and J ends were trimmed by 6 bases and 4 bases, with 16 bases remaining between them. The CDR3 nucleotides read TGTGCCAGCAGCGATAGACGGGGTATCGGAAACACCATATATTTT. Protein product: CASSDRRGIGNTIYF.

V gene TRBV11-2 combines with J gene TRBJ1-2; D remains ambiguous. V gave up 2 bases and J gave up 0 bases, with 10 bases separating them. CDR1 and CDR2 (germline): SGHAT, FQNNGV. This CDR3 comprises 15 residues. The CDR3: CASSLLAVANYGYTF. The CDR3 DNA reads TGTGCCAGCAGCTTACTGGCAGTAGCTAACTATGGCTACACCTTC.

This rearrangement joins TRBV19 to TRBJ1-4, with 7 nucleotides matching TRBD1. Trimming cost V 3 bases and J 3 bases; bases outside gene matches: 4. Germline V gene data show CDR1 as LNHDA and CDR2 as SQIVND (reference sequence). CDR3 size: 15 residues. The CDR3 region is CASSMLQGANEKLFF. In DNA form, the CDR3 reads TGTGCCAGTAGTATGCTGCAGGGGGCTAATGAAAAACTGTTTTTT.

The chain is built from TRBV28 and TRBJ1-4; D not certain. The CDR3 is made up of 15 amino acids. Between the trimmed V and J ends, which lost 2 bases and 3 bases, there was a span of 10 bases. Germline V gene sequence: CDR1 MDHEN, CDR2 SYDVKM. The CDR3 nucleotides read TGTGCCAGCAGTTTAACGGGCGCCTCTAATGAAAAACTGTTTTTT. Translating it yields CASSLTGASNEKLFF.

The J gene is TRBJ1-2, the V gene TRBV27; D gene unclear. Trimming removed 0 bases at V and 4 bases at J, with 6 bases between. Germline V gene sequence: CDR1 MNHEY, CDR2 SMNVEV (reference sequence). The CDR3 is 13 residues long. DNA for the CDR3: TGTGCCAGCAGTTTATCAGGGTTCTATGGCTACACCTTC. This gives the protein CASSLSGFYGYTF.

This chain uses TRBV5-5 with TRBJ2-2, with D unresolved. From germline, CDR1 is SGHKS and CDR2 YYEKEE (reference sequence). This CDR3 comprises 14 residues. Between the trimmed V and J ends, which lost 3 bases and 3 bases, there was a span of 9 bases. CDR3 in amino acids: CASSSGPYTGELFF. DNA of the CDR3: TGTGCCAGCAGCTCCGGCCCTTACACCGGGGAGCTGTTTTTT. Using reference TRBV5-5 and TRBJ2-2 for the parts outside the CDR3, the full variable domain is DAGVTQSPTHLIKTRGQQVTLRCSPISGHKSVSWYQQVLGQGPQFIFQYYEKEERGRGNFPDRFSARQFPNYSSELNVNALLLGDSALYLCASSSGPYTGELFFGEGSRLTVL.

V and J are TRBV2 and TRBJ2-3; weak D call: TRBD2 (6 bases). CDR1 and CDR2 (germline): SNHLY, FYNNEI. V was pared by 6 bases and J by 2 bases, with 9 bases between. This CDR3 has 13 amino acids. CDR3 in amino acids: CASRGGYTDTQYF. CDR3 DNA: TGTGCCAGCAGGGGGGGTTACACAGATACGCAGTATTTT.

The V call is TRBV5-1, the J call TRBJ2-7; 10 positions match TRBD1. Trimming removed 0 bases from V and 3 bases from J; junction bases left unmatched: 3. The CDR3 spans 15 residues. The germline V gene encodes CDR1 SGHRS and CDR2 YFSETQ. For the CDR3, the DNA is TGCGCCAGCAGCTTGGCCGGGACAGGGGTCTACGAGCAGTACTTC. It codes for CASSLAGTGVYEQYF. The full variable domain, completed using reference TRBV5-1 and TRBJ2-7, is KAGVTQTPRYLIKTRGQQVTLSCSPISGHRSVSWYQQTPGQGLQFLFEYFSETQRNKGNFPGRFSGRQFSNSRSEMNVSTLELGDSALYLCASSLAGTGVYEQYFGPGTRLTVT.

The V and J genes are TRBV6-5 and TRBJ1-4; TRBD1 matches at 10 bases. CDR3 length: 12 residues. Looked up from germline, CDR1 is MNHEY and CDR2 is SVGAGI. Losses at the gene ends were 4 bases for V and 13 bases for J; bases not matched to a gene: 3. The DNA of the CDR3 is TGTGCCAGCAGTTCCGACAGGGGGCGACTGTTTTTT. It encodes CASSSDRGRLFF.

The genes are TRBV5-1 and TRBJ1-6; D perhaps matches TRBD1 (6 bases). The V end lost 0 bases, the J end lost 10 bases, and 11 bases lay between the germline ends. Germline V CDR1 and CDR2: SGHRS, YFSETQ. This CDR3 has 14 residues. In DNA, the CDR3 is TGCGCCAGCAGCTTGGATCAGGGGTGGTCACCCCTCCACTTT. Translating it yields CASSLDQGWSPLHF.

V is TRBV4-1 and J is TRBJ2-7, with D unclear. The germline V gene has CDR1 MGHRA and CDR2 YSYEKL. The ends were cut back, 0 bases at V and 7 bases at J, with 16 bases in the middle. The CDR3 contains 15 residues. This chain's CDR3 is CASSQDIQTRLEQYF. The CDR3 nucleotides are TGCGCCAGCAGCCAAGATATACAAACGAGACTGGAGCAGTACTTC.

This chain uses TRBV5-1 with TRBJ1-4; D not certain. Trimming took 0 bases from V and 6 from J, leaving 0 bases between them. Germline values: CDR1 SGHRS, CDR2 YFSETQ. CDR3 length equals 11 residues. The CDR3: CASSLDEKLFF. CDR3 DNA: TGCGCCAGCAGCTTGGATGAAAAACTGTTTTTT.

This clone has just one count. The chain combines TRBV29-1 with TRBJ1-2, with TRBD1 matching 9 bases. CDR1 is SQVTM, CDR2 ANQGSEA, per germline. The CDR3 length is 14 residues. V was pared by 2 bases and J by 5 bases, with 6 bases of the junction left unmatched. The CDR3 loop reads CSVELGTGRYGYTF. The CDR3 DNA reads as TGCAGCGTTGAATTAGGGACAGGGAGGTATGGCTACACCTTC. The entire variable domain, with the rest obtained from reference TRBV29-1 and TRBJ1-2, is as follows: SAVISQKPSRDICQRGTSLTIQCQVDSQVTMMFWYRQQPGQSLTLIATANQGSEATYESGFVIDKFPISRPNLTFSTLTVSNMSPEDSSIYLCSVELGTGRYGYTFGSGTRLTVV.

This chain connects TRBV11-2 to TRBJ2-1; perhaps TRBD2 as D (6 bases). The V gene lost 5 bases and the J gene lost 10 bases, with 15 bases spanning the gap. The germline V gene encodes CDR1 SGHAT and CDR2 FQNNGV. The CDR3 contains 13 residues. The CDR3 DNA is TGTGCCAGCAGCCCACTCAGGAGCGGGGAGCAGTTCTTC. It specifies CASSPLRSGEQFF.